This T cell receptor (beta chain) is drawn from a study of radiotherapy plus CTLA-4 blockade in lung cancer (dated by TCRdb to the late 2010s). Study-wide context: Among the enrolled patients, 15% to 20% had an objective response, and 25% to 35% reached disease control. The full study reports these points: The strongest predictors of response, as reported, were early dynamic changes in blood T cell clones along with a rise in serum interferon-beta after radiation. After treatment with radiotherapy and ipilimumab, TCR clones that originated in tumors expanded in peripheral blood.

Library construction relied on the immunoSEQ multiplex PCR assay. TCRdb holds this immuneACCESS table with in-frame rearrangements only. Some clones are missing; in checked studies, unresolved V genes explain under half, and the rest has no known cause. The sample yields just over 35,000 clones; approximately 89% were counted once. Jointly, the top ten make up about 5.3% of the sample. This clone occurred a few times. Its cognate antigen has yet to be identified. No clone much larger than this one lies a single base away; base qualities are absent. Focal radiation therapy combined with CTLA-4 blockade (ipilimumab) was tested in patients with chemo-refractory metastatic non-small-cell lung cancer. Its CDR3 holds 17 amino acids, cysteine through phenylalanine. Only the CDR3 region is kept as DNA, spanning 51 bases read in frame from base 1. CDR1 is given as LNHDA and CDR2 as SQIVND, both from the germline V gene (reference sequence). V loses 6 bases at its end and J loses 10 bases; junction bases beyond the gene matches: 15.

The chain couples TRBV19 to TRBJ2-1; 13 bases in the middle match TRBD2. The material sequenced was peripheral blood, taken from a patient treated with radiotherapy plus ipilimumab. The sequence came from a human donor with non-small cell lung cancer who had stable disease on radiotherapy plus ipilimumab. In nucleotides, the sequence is TGTGCCAGTAGACCGACTAGCGGGAGGCACAGGCCGTACGAGCAGTTCTTC. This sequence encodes CASRPTSGRHRPYEQFF.